The 19 T cell receptor beta chains given below trace back to one sample, sequenced in a study of chemoradiotherapy in HPV16-positive cancers. Here immunoSEQ multiplex PCR was the method, and the copy in TCRdb shows in-frame clones only, minus some. Here the sample spans approximately 12,000 clones, approximately 86% being singletons. The material was blood, obtained from a patient who underwent chemoradiotherapy. The origin of the receptors is a human donor with HPV-associated anogenital cancer.

The V gene is TRBV11-2, the J gene TRBJ2-5; either TRBD1 or TRBD2 may fit D (5 bases each). The ends were cut back, 1 base at V and 2 bases at J, with 14 bases in the middle. The CDR3 extends over 16 amino acids. CDR1 and CDR2 (germline): SGHAT, FQNNGV. The CDR3 nucleotides read TGTGCCAGCAGCTTAGCCCTGTGGGGACCTCAAGAGACCCAGTACTTC. Protein product: CASSLALWGPQETQYF.

This chain links TRBV7-2 with TRBJ1-1; D is ambiguous. The germline gives CDR1 SGHTA, CDR2 FQGNSA. The CDR3 spans 13 residues. Trimming cost V 6 bases and J 0 bases, with 8 bases left between them. The CDR3 sequence: CASREDLNTEAFF. DNA of the CDR3: TGTGCCAGCAGAGAAGACCTGAACACTGAAGCTTTCTTT.

The chain links TRBV5-8 to TRBJ2-5; no definite D call. V was cut by 0 bases and J by 5 bases, with 5 bases left in between. Per germline, CDR1 SGHTS and CDR2 YDEGEE. This CDR3 region has 12 residues. DNA for the CDR3: TGTGCCAGCAGCTTGGCCCGGGAGACCCAGTACTTC. Translating gives CASSLARETQYF.

The V call is TRBV6-1, the J call TRBJ2-5; D assignment may be TRBD1 or TRBD2 (5 bases each). With 1 base removed from V and 12 bases from J, the gap between germline ends came to 18 bases. This CDR3 region has 14 residues. Germline CDR1 is MNHNS and CDR2 is SASEGT. This CDR3 reads CASSEGGKALVEYF. The CDR3 DNA sequence: TGTGCCAGCAGTGAAGGGGGGAAAGCCTTGGTGGAGTACTTC.

The genes are TRBV7-8 and TRBJ2-1; 7 bases are a match to TRBD1. Germline lookup yields CDR1 SGHVS and CDR2 FQNEAQ. After removal of 3 bases from V and 3 bases from J, the junction contained 11 bases not matched to a gene. The CDR3 sequence is 17 residues long. The CDR3 DNA is TGTGCCAGCAGCTTCACTCGGGACAGAAGTTACTACAATGAGCAGTTCTTC. Residues: CASSFTRDRSYYNEQFF.

V gene TRBV19 combines with J gene TRBJ2-1; 9 nucleotides agree with TRBD1. CDR1 and CDR2 (germline): LNHDA, SQIVND (reference sequence). This CDR3 is built from 17 residues. The V segment lost 4 bases and the J segment 3 bases; nucleotides outside the gene matches: 10. CDR3 residues: CASSKPRSGQGYNEQFF. The DNA of the CDR3 is TGTGCCAGTAGTAAACCCAGATCGGGACAGGGCTACAATGAGCAGTTCTTC. The full variable domain, with the rest looked up from reference TRBV19 and TRBJ2-1, is DGGITQSPKYLFRKEGQNVTLSCEQNLNHDAMYWYRQDPGQGLRLIYYSQIVNDFQKGDIAEGYSVSREKKESFPLTVTSAQKNPTAFYLCASSKPRSGQGYNEQFFGPGTRLTVL.

This clone was detected a few times. The chain is built from TRBV19 and TRBJ1-5; D perhaps matches TRBD1 (6 bases). V was cut by 10 bases and J by 5 bases, with 15 bases left in between. This CDR3 is built from 13 residues. Germline V gene data show CDR1 as LNHDA and CDR2 as SQIVND (reference sequence). The CDR3 nucleotides are TGTGCCACCGCTACAGGGATTGATCAGCCCCAGCATTTT. Translated: CATATGIDQPQHF.

The rearrangement links TRBV9 to TRBJ2-3; weak D call: TRBD1 (6 bases). Germline assignment: CDR1 SGDLS and CDR2 YYNGEE. The CDR3 is 15 amino acids. Trimming stripped 4 bases from V and 0 bases from J, with 12 bases between. Written as DNA, the CDR3 is TGTGCCAGCAGCAGGGGGATTTCTAGCACAGATACGCAGTATTTT. This gives the protein CASSRGISSTDTQYF. The whole variable domain, filled in from reference TRBV9 and TRBJ2-3, reads DSGVTQTPKHLITATGQRVTLRCSPRSGDLSVYWYQQSLDQGLQFLIQYYNGEERAKGNILERFSAQQFPDLHSELNLSSLELGDSALYFCASSRGISSTDTQYFGPGTRLTVL.

Only a few counts were recorded for this clone. This rearrangement joins TRBV7-2 to TRBJ1-6; tentatively, D is TRBD1 (5 bases). Trimming cost V 5 bases and J 7 bases, with 15 bases left between them. Germline CDR1 and CDR2: SGHTA and FQGNSA. The CDR3 covers 15 residues. The CDR3 sequence: CASSLVKGLNSPLHF. For the CDR3, the DNA is TGTGCCAGCAGCCTCGTGAAGGGGCTAAATTCACCCCTCCACTTT.

This clone was seen a few times. The genes are TRBV6-1 and TRBJ2-5; D is ambiguous. This CDR3 is built from 13 residues. Germline CDR1 and CDR2: MNHNS and SASEGT. Trimming took 8 bases from V and 4 from J, leaving 14 bases between them. The CDR3 sequence is CASGGLKRETQYF. The CDR3 DNA reads TGTGCCAGCGGCGGCCTTAAGCGAGAGACCCAGTACTTC.

The chain combines TRBV5-1 with TRBJ1-6, with D uncertain. Trimming took off 1 base at V and 7 bases at J, with 15 bases between the two ends. The CDR3 spans 16 residues. Germline-derived CDR1 and CDR2 are SGHRS and YFSETQ. CDR3 DNA sequence: TGCGCCAGCAGCTTGTCTGGGGAGTTGGGGAATTCACCCCTCCACTTT. Protein product: CASSLSGELGNSPLHF.

The chain uses TRBV4-2 and TRBJ1-2; 8 positions match TRBD1. Germline V gives CDR1 LGHNA, CDR2 YNFKEQ. V shed 4 bases and J 3 bases; nucleotides not matched to a gene: 7. The CDR3 spans 15 residues. The CDR3 nucleotides read TGTGCCAGCAGCCCAGACAGGGGAAAGGACTATGGCTACACCTTC. It specifies CASSPDRGKDYGYTF.

This clone was seen a single time. CDR3 in amino acids: CASSLRGQGGLRLREKLFF. In nucleotides, the CDR3 is TGTGCCAGCAGCTTACGGGGACAGGGAGGGCTACGGTTGAGGGAAAAACTGTTTTTT. The chain combines TRBV7-8 with TRBJ1-4; 9 nucleotides line up with TRBD1. Losses at the gene ends were 2 bases for V and 8 bases for J; bases not matched to a gene: 18. Germline CDR1 and CDR2: SGHVS and FQNEAQ. This CDR3 is built from 19 residues.

V gene TRBV5-5 combines with J gene TRBJ1-1; D is unclear. V lost 1 base, J lost 0 bases, and 4 bases lay in between. CDR1 and CDR2 (germline): SGHKS, YYEKEE (reference sequence). This CDR3 has 13 residues. Here the CDR3 reads CASSLWLNTEAFF. For the CDR3, the DNA is TGTGCCAGCAGCTTGTGGTTGAACACTGAAGCTTTCTTT. Complete variable domain (other parts from reference TRBV5-5 and TRBJ1-1): DAGVTQSPTHLIKTRGQQVTLRCSPISGHKSVSWYQQVLGQGPQFIFQYYEKEERGRGNFPDRFSARQFPNYSSELNVNALLLGDSALYLCASSLWLNTEAFFGQGTRLTVV.

The rearrangement uses TRBV7-6 and TRBJ2-7; TRBD1 agrees at 10 bases. V lost 3 bases to trimming and J lost 6 bases; unmatched junction nucleotides: 11. The CDR3 is made up of 16 amino acids. Looked up from germline, CDR1 is SGHVS and CDR2 is FNYEAQ. Here the CDR3 DNA reads TGTGCCAGCAGCTTCCTACCCGGGACAGGGGCGGGCGAGCAGTACTTC. Translated, it gives CASSFLPGTGAGEQYF.

The J gene is TRBJ2-1, the V gene TRBV5-5; 7 bases align to TRBD1. The CDR3 consists of 15 residues. Unmatched junction bases numbered 7, after V lost 2 bases and J lost 5 bases. Germline CDR1 and CDR2: SGHKS and YYEKEE (reference sequence). The CDR3 DNA sequence: TGTGCCAGCAGCTTCCTCGGGACAGAAAACAATGAGCAGTTCTTC. It yields the protein CASSFLGTENNEQFF.

This chain uses TRBV7-9 with TRBJ1-1; possible D gene TRBD1, 6 bases. The CDR3 runs 14 residues. V lost 6 bases, J lost 0 bases, and 11 bases lay in between. CDR1 SEHNR and CDR2 FQNEAQ come from the germline V gene (reference sequence). The CDR3 DNA reads as TGTGCCAGCAGTTCACAGGGTATGAACACTGAAGCTTTCTTT. This encodes CASSSQGMNTEAFF.

This chain connects TRBV5-4 to TRBJ2-3, with D unclear. The V end lost 0 bases, the J end lost 2 bases, and 1 base lay between the germline ends. CDR3 size: 12 residues. CDR1 and CDR2 from the germline V gene are SGHNT and YYREEE (reference sequence). For the CDR3, the DNA is TGTGCCAGCAGCTTGGACACAGATACGCAGTATTTT. Protein product: CASSLDTDTQYF. The full variable domain, with the rest looked up from reference TRBV5-4 and TRBJ2-3, is ETGVTQSPTHLIKTRGQQVTLRCSSQSGHNTVSWYQQALGQGPQFIFQYYREEENGRGNFPPRFSGLQFPNYSSELNVNALELDDSALYLCASSLDTDTQYFGPGTRLTVL.

V gene TRBV29-1 combines with J gene TRBJ1-2; no clear D. Trimming took 0 bases from V and 3 from J, leaving 14 bases between them. Germline assignment: CDR1 SQVTM and CDR2 ANQGSEA. This CDR3 is 15 amino acids long. Here the CDR3 DNA reads TGCAGCGTTGAAGATCCGGCAGTAGGATACTATGGCTACACCTTC. Protein: CSVEDPAVGYYGYTF.